These 4 T cell receptor beta chains originate from one sample sequenced in a study of blood T cells in healthy people across ages. Through a sample-barcoded 5' primer and a J-beta primer mix, a second PCR was run for roughly 6 to 12 cycles. TCRdb re-called the 5' RACE reads through MiXCR, storing one row per CDR3 protein. The top ten hold 20% to 25% of the sample, which has roughly 790,000 distinct CDR3 sequences, about 40% seen once. Source material: blood. These receptors all stem from a woman aged 55-69 years in good health.

The CDR3 here is CASEISGANVLTF. The CDR3 nucleotides are TGTGCCAGCGAAATCTCTGGGGCCAACGTCCTGACTTTC. The chain carries TRBV28 and TRBJ2-6; the D is unclear. This CDR3 has 13 amino acids. Germline V gives CDR1 MDHEN, CDR2 SYDVKM. V gave up 8 bases and J gave up 0 bases, with 5 bases separating them.

The sample holds a few counts of this clonotype. This chain connects TRBV7-3 to TRBJ2-1, with 9 nucleotides matching TRBD2. V shed 0 bases and J 2 bases; nucleotides not matched to a gene: 8. The CDR3 loop spans 18 amino acids. Germline lookup yields CDR1 SGHTA and CDR2 FQGTGA. This CDR3 reads CASSLTASGNNPYNEQFF. The CDR3, as DNA: TGTGCCAGCAGCTTAACGGCTAGCGGGAATAACCCCTACAATGAGCAGTTCTTC.

With regard to this clonotype: The likely explanation is a read error, given a far larger clone one base away. The genes are TRBV2 and TRBJ2-7; no clear D gene. The ends were cut back, 7 bases at V and 0 bases at J, with 1 base in the middle. CDR3 length: 10 residues. Germline CDR1 and CDR2: SNHLY and FYNNEI. DNA of the CDR3: TGTGCCAGCACCTCCTACGAGCAGTACTTC. It codes for CASTSYEQYF.

The chain employs TRBV7-8 and TRBJ2-5; D perhaps matches TRBD1 (6 bases). Germline V gene sequence: CDR1 SGHVS, CDR2 FQNEAQ. The CDR3 consists of 15 residues. Between the trimmed V and J ends, which lost 1 base and 2 bases, there was a span of 11 bases. Here the CDR3 reads CASSLGAGQQETQYF. In DNA, the CDR3 is TGTGCCAGCAGCTTAGGGGCCGGACAGCAAGAGACCCAGTACTTC.